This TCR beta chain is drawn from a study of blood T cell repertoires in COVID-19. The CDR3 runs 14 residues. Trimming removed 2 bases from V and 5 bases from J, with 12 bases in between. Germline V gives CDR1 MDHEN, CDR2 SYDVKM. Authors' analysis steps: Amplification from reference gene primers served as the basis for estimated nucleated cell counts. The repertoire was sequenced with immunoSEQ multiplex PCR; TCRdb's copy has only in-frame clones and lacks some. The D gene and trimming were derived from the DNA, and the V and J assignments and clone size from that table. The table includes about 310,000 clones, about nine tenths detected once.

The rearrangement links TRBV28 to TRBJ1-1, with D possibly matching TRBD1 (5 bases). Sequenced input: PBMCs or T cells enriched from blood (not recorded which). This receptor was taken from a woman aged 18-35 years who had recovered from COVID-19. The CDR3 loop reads CASSLARVGTEAFF. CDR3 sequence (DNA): TGTGCCAGCAGTTTAGCCAGGGTGGGGACTGAAGCTTTCTTT.